This T cell receptor beta chain was recorded in a study of blood T cell repertoires in COVID-19. Study at large: PBMCs, B-cell-depleted T cells, or T cells were the source of the cDNA or gDNA that made up the material.

Enrolment of Seattle patients took place during active infection, and they were followed longitudinally. Germline V gene sequence: CDR1 LNHDA, CDR2 SQIVND (reference sequence). V lost 8 bases to trimming and J lost 6 bases, with 11 bases between them. This CDR3 region has 12 residues. The method was immunoSEQ multiplex PCR; TCRdb's version includes in-frame clones alone and lacks a portion of them. Here the sample spans 390,000 or so clones, about 89% being singletons. The receptor was derived from a woman in her 30s with COVID-19, enrolled during active disease. Sequencing input: peripheral blood. V and J are TRBV19 and TRBJ1-5, with D uncertain. The CDR3 DNA sequence: TGTGCCAGTGGGTCCCGGGGTCAGCCCCAGCATTTT. Encoded protein: CASGSRGQPQHF.